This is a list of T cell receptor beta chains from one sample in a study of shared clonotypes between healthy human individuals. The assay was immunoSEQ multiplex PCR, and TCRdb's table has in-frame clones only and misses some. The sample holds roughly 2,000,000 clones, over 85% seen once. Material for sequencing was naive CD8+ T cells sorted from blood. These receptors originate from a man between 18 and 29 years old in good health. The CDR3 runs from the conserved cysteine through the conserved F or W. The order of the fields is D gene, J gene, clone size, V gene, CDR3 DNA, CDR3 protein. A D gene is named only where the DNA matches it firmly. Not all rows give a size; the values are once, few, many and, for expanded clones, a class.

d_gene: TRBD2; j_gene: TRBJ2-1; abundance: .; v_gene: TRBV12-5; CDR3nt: TGTGCTAGTGGTTTGGTAAGGACTAGCGGGAACAATGAGCAGTTCTTC; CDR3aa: CASGLVRTSGNNEQFF
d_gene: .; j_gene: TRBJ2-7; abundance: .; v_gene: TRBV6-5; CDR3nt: TGTGCCAGCAGTCACCTGAGAGGCTCCTACGAGCAGTACTTC; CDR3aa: CASSHLRGSYEQYF
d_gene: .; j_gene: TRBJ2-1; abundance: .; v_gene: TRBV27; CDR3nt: TGTGCCAGCAGTTTATCGATCGGGCAACGCAATGAGCAGTTCTTC; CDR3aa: CASSLSIGQRNEQFF
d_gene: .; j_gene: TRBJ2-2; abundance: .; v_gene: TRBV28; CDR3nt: TGTGCCAGCAGTTTATTTCTTTGGGCCGGGGAGCTGTTTTTT; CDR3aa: CASSLFLWAGELFF
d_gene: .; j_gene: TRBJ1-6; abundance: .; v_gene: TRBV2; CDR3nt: TGTGCCAGCAGCGGTGGACACGTGTATAATTCACCCCTCCACTTT; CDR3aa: CASSGGHVYNSPLHF
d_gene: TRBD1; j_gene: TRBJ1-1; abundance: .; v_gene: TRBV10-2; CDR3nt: TGCGCCAGCGCCGGACAGGGAGGCAACACTGAAGCTTTCTTT; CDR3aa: CASAGQGGNTEAFF
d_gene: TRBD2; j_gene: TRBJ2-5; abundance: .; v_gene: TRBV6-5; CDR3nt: TGTGCCAGCAGCCAACTAGCGGGAGGCCGGGAGACCCAGTACTTC; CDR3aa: CASSQLAGGRETQYF
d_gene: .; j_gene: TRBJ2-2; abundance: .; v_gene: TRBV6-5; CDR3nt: TGTGCCAGCAGTTACAGAGTAAACGGGGAGCTGTTTTTT; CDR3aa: CASSYRVNGELFF
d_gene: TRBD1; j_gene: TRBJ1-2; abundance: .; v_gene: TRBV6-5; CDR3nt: TGTGCCAGCACGGGCGGGACAGTTGGCTACACCTTC; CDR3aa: CASTGGTVGYTF
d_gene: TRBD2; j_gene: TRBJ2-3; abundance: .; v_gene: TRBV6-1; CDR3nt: TGTGCCAGCAGTGAAGCTACTAGCGGGGCACAAGATACGCAGTATTTT; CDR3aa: CASSEATSGAQDTQYF
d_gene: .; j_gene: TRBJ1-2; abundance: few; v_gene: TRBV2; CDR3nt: TGTGCCAGCAATGATTATGGCTACACCTTC; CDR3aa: CASNDYGYTF
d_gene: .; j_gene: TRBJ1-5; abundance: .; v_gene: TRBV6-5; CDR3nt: TGTGCCAGCAGTACAGATAGCAATCAGCCCCAGCATTTT; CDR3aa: CASSTDSNQPQHF
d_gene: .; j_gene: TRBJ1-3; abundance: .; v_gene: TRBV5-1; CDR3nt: TGCGCCAGCAGCTTGTGGCCCGAAAGTGCTGGAAACACCATATATTTT; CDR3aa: CASSLWPESAGNTIYF
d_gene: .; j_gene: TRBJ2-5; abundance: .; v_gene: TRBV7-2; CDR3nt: TGTGCCAGCAGCCCGTCCAGGGCAAGGGGAGAGACCCAGTACTTC; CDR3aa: CASSPSRARGETQYF
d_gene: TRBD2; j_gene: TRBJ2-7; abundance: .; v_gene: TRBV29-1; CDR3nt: TGCAGCGTGACACCCGGGGGGTTCGACGAGCAGTACTTC; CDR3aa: CSVTPGGFDEQYF
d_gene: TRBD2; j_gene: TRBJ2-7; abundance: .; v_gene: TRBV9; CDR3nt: TGTGCCAGCAGCGTAGGGGGACTAGCAGATTACGAGCAGTACTTC; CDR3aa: CASSVGGLADYEQYF
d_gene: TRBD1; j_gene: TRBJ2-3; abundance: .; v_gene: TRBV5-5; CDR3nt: TGTGCCAGCAGCTCCGGGACAGTATCAGATACGCAGTATTTT; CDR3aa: CASSSGTVSDTQYF
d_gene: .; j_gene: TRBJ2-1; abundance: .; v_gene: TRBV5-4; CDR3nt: TGTGCCAGCAGCTTCCCTGATTACAATGAGCAGTTCTTC; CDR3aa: CASSFPDYNEQFF
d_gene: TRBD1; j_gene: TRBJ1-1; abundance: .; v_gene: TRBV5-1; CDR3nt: TGCGCCAGCAGCCCGTGGACAGGGCCCACTGAAGCTTTCTTT; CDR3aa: CASSPWTGPTEAFF
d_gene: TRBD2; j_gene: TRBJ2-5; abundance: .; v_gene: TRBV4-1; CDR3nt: TGCGCCAGCAGCCAAGTGGTAGCGGGGCAAGAGACCCAGTACTTC; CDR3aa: CASSQVVAGQETQYF
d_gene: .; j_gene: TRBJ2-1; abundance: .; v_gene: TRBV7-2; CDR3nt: TGTGCCAGCAGCCCCCTAGCCGGGGCCACTTACAATGAGCAGTTCTTC; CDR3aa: CASSPLAGATYNEQFF
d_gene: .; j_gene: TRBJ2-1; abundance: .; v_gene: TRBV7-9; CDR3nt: TGTGCCAGCAGCCCAAGAACAGAGCAAGCGAGCTCCTACAATGAGCAGTTCTTC; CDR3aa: CASSPRTEQASSYNEQFF
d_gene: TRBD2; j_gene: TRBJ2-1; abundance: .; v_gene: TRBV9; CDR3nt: TGTGCCAGCAGCATCCCATTAGCGGGAGGGGACAATGAGCAGTTCTTC; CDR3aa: CASSIPLAGGDNEQFF
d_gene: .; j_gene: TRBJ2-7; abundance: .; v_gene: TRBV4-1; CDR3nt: TGCGCCAGCAGCCATGCGGCAGTGGGGTCCTACGAGCAGTACTTC; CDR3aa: CASSHAAVGSYEQYF
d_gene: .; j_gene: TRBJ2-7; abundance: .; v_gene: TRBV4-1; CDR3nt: TGCGCCAGCAGCCAGGACCCTAGGACCGCCTACGAGCAGTACTTC; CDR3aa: CASSQDPRTAYEQYF
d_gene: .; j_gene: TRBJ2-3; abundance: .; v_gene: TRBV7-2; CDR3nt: TGTGCCAGCAGCCCCCGATGGACCGCTAGCACAGATACGCAGTATTTT; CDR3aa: CASSPRWTASTDTQYF
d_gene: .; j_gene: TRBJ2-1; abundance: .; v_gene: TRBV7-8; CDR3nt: TGTGCCAGCAGCTTCTTGACGTACAATGAGCAGTTCTTC; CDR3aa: CASSFLTYNEQFF
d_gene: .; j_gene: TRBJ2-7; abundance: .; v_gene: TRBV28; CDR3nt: TGTGCCAGCAGACTAGGGGAAGGCTTCTCCTACGAGCAGTACTTC; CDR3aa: CASRLGEGFSYEQYF
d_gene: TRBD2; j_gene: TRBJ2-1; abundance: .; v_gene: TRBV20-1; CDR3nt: TGCAGTGCCGGGACTATCCGGTTCTTC; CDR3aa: CSAGTIRFF
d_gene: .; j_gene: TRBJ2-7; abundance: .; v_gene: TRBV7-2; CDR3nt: TGTGCCAGCAGCTTATCGGACTACCCATACGAGCAGTACTTC; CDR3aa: CASSLSDYPYEQYF
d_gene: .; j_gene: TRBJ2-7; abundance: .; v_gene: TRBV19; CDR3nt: TGTGCCAGTAGTATAATGGGGTCCTACGAGCAGTACTTC; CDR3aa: CASSIMGSYEQYF
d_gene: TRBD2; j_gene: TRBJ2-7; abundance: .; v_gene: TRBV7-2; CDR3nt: TGTGCCAGCAGCTTACTAGCGGTCTACGAGCAGTACTTC; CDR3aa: CASSLLAVYEQYF
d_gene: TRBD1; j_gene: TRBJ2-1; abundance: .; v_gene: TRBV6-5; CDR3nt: TGTGCCAGCAGTCCGGGACAGGGGGTCTTTGATGAGCAGTTCTTC; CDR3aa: CASSPGQGVFDEQFF
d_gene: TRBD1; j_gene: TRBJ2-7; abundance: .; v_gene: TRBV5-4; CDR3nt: TGTGCCAGCAGCTTGGTTTGGTCGACAGGGCTGACCTACGAGCAGTACTTC; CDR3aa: CASSLVWSTGLTYEQYF
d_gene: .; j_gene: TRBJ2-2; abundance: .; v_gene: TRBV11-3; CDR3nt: TGTGCCAGCAGCTTAAACCCCTTTGGGTCCAATTCGCCCGGGGAGCTGTTTTTT; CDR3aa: CASSLNPFGSNSPGELFF
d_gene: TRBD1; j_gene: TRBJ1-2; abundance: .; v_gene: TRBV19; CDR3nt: TGTGCCAGTAGATTGACGGGAACAGGGGGCGAGAACTATGGCTACACCTTC; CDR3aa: CASRLTGTGGENYGYTF
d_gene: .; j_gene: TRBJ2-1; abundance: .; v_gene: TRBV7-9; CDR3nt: TGTGCCAGCAGCTTCGAAGCGGGCTCCTACAATGAGCAGTTCTTC; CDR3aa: CASSFEAGSYNEQFF